These T cell receptor beta chains were read from a single sample in a study of blood T cell repertoires in COVID-19. TCRdb's copy holds only in-frame clones and misses some; the assay was immunoSEQ multiplex PCR. Here the sample spans nearly 350,000 clones, around four fifths being singletons. Material: peripheral blood. Source of these receptors: a man aged 25-40 years with active or convalescent COVID-19. Each CDR3 is given with its conserved first and last residue. D genes are given only for firm matches.

j_call	v_call	d_call	cdr3_aa
TRBJ1-2	TRBV7-9	-	CASSLLSPRTALLYGYTF
TRBJ2-3	TRBV7-6	TRBD2	CASSPTRAGGTDTQYF
TRBJ1-2	TRBV12-3/TRBV12-4	-	CASSLRGGTGYTF
TRBJ2-1	TRBV11-3	TRBD2	CASSLDPREGKHNEQFF
TRBJ2-1	TRBV11-2	TRBD2	CASSSLAGGNEQFF
TRBJ2-1	TRBV6-6	TRBD1	CASMDRGYNEQFF
TRBJ2-5	TRBV7-2	TRBD2	CASSIRQTSGRARETQYF
TRBJ2-3	TRBV4-2	TRBD2	CASSQSLPGLAGGPATDTQYF
TRBJ2-7	TRBV27	TRBD2	CASSLARAGVYEQYF
TRBJ2-2	TRBV24-1	TRBD1	CATSDFEGAAGELFF
TRBJ1-6	TRBV6-2/TRBV6-3	-	CASSYVVAVVSPLHF
TRBJ1-1	TRBV5-1	-	CASSFGLRGPEAFF
TRBJ2-7	TRBV27	TRBD1	CASSPDRGGYEQYF
TRBJ2-7	TRBV30	-	CAWRWGGSYEQYF
TRBJ2-6	TRBV11-3	-	CASSLEAGANVLTF
TRBJ1-2	TRBV30	TRBD1	CAWRRDREFGYTF
TRBJ1-4	TRBV9	-	CASSVTQMATNEKLFF
TRBJ2-1	TRBV5-1	TRBD1	CASSSNLGTGDYNEQFF
TRBJ2-7	TRBV5-4	-	CASSLVAEGEQYF
TRBJ1-2	TRBV28	-	CASSLGRTDYGYTF
TRBJ1-5	TRBV6-5	-	CASKFQGGGNQPQHF
TRBJ1-3	TRBV7-9	TRBD1	CASRTQRTGGGNTIYF
TRBJ2-3	TRBV12-5	-	CASAYRVTQYF
TRBJ2-3	TRBV11-2	-	CASSLLTSTDTQYF
TRBJ2-7	TRBV24-1	TRBD1	CATSDSGTGLSYEQYF
TRBJ1-2	TRBV6-5	-	CASSFRDSYGYTF
TRBJ2-7	TRBV5-8	TRBD1	CASSFLTGIEYF
TRBJ1-5	TRBV15	-	CATSRDRAHSNQPQHF
TRBJ2-7	TRBV29-1	TRBD1	CSARDRGPYEQYF
TRBJ1-4	TRBV2	TRBD1	CASSPGQNNEKLFF
TRBJ1-2	TRBV5-1	TRBD1	CASGPTGDYGYTF
TRBJ2-1	TRBV9	TRBD2	CASSVRDSSGGSEQFF
TRBJ1-6	TRBV7-3	-	CASSLGTASPLHF
TRBJ2-7	TRBV3-1/TRBV3-2	-	CASSQEYSSYEQYF